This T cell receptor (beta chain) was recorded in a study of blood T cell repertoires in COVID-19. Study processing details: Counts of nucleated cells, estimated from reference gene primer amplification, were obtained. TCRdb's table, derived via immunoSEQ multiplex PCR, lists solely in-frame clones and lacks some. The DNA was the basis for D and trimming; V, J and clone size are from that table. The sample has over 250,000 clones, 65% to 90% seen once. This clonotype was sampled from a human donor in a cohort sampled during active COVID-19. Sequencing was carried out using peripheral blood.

DNA of the CDR3: TGTGCCAGCAGTCCCGGCCACGTCTGGCGGGCTTTCTTT. Residues: CASSPGHVWRAFF. The gene calls are TRBV28 and TRBJ1-1; D remains ambiguous. V lost 5 bases to trimming and J lost 11 bases, with 18 bases between them. The germline gives CDR1 MDHEN, CDR2 SYDVKM. CDR3 length: 13 amino acids.